The 20 T cell receptor beta chains reported below all come from one sample, sequenced in a study of blood T cell repertoires in COVID-19. TCRdb keeps only in-frame clones here, not all; method: immunoSEQ multiplex PCR. The sample lists 45,000 to 60,000 clones, 82% occurring once. Sample: peripheral blood. These receptors were collected from a woman older than 75 with acute or convalescent COVID-19.

V usage is TRBV7-8 and J usage is TRBJ1-2; 7 bases fit TRBD1. CDR3 length equals 14 residues. The germline V gene encodes CDR1 SGHVS and CDR2 FQNEAQ. The V gene end was trimmed by 4 bases and the J gene end by 7 bases; junction bases not matched to a gene: 9. The CDR3 bases are TGTGCCAGCAGCTCCCTAAGACAGGGCGGTGGCTACACCTTC. This gives the protein CASSSLRQGGGYTF.

The rearrangement uses TRBV30 and TRBJ2-3; 9 bases agree with TRBD1. The CDR3 contains 13 residues. The germline CDR1 and CDR2 sequences are GTSNPN and SVGIG (reference sequence). V lost 5 bases to trimming and J lost 4 bases; unmatched junction nucleotides: 4. CDR3: CAWAGTGPDTQYF. In DNA, the CDR3 is TGTGCCTGGGCCGGGACAGGGCCAGATACGCAGTATTTT.

The chain couples TRBV6-5 to TRBJ1-1, with a tentative D call TRBD1 (5 bases). The V and J ends lost 10 bases and 4 bases respectively, with 10 bases between them. The CDR3 sequence is 11 residues long. Germline V gene sequence: CDR1 MNHEY, CDR2 SVGAGI. CDR3 nucleotides: TGTGCCACCCAGGGTGGCACTGAAGCTTTCTTT. This encodes CATQGGTEAFF.

This clone was found many times. The rearrangement uses TRBV5-1 and TRBJ2-3, with 14 nucleotides matching TRBD2. This CDR3 contains 15 residues. V lost 3 bases and J lost 6; bases outside the gene matches: 3. Germline V CDR1 and CDR2: SGHRS, YFSETQ. This CDR3 is CASSSGLAGVDTQYF. CDR3 nucleotide sequence: TGCGCCAGCAGCTCGGGACTAGCGGGGGTGGATACGCAGTATTTT.

The chain is built from TRBV5-1 and TRBJ2-2; no firm D call. The CDR3 is 15 residues long. Per germline, CDR1 SGHRS and CDR2 YFSETQ. Trimming took off 0 bases at V and 1 base at J, with 7 bases between the two ends. CDR3 in DNA: TGCGCCAGCAGCTTGGGTACACAGAACACCGGGGAGCTGTTTTTT. This encodes CASSLGTQNTGELFF.

The chain combines TRBV15 with TRBJ2-5, with TRBD1 identical over 7 bases. The ends lost 5 bases at V and 3 bases at J; junction bases unmatched: 9. Looked up from germline, CDR1 is LNHNV and CDR2 is YYDKDF (reference sequence). This CDR3 region has 15 residues. CDR3 in DNA: TGTGCCACCAGCGCAAATGCCGGGACAGAAGAGACCCAGTACTTC. This gives the protein CATSANAGTEETQYF.

The count of this clone is one. This chain joins TRBV4-1 and TRBJ1-5, with D maybe TRBD1 (5 bases). The V end lost 0 bases, the J end lost 7 bases, and 13 bases lay between the germline ends. CDR1 MGHRA and CDR2 YSYEKL come from the germline V gene. The CDR3 extends over 15 amino acids. In DNA form, the CDR3 reads TGCGCCAGCAGCCAAGATGGGGGGGTTGGGCAGCCCCAGCATTTT. Protein: CASSQDGGVGQPQHF.

This chain links TRBV7-9 with TRBJ2-7; 9 bases align to TRBD1. The germline gives CDR1 SEHNR, CDR2 FQNEAQ (reference sequence). This CDR3 region has 14 residues. The V segment lost 5 bases and the J segment 5 bases; nucleotides outside the gene matches: 7. This chain's CDR3 is CASSQTGGKNEQYF. CDR3 DNA sequence: TGTGCCAGCAGCCAAACAGGGGGCAAGAACGAGCAGTACTTC.

This chain joins TRBV4-1 and TRBJ1-6; 8 bases align to TRBD1. CDR3 length: 16 amino acids. The V gene end was trimmed by 0 bases and the J gene end by 7 bases; junction bases not matched to a gene: 5. The germline V gene encodes CDR1 MGHRA and CDR2 YSYEKL. The CDR3 DNA reads as TGCGCCAGCAGCCAAGAAGACAGGGGCCGAAATTCACCCCTCCACTTT. Amino acid sequence: CASSQEDRGRNSPLHF.

This clone came up once. The V and J genes are TRBV14 and TRBJ2-1, with a weak D call TRBD1 (5 bases). V lost 5 bases, J lost 2 bases, and 10 bases lay in between. CDR3 length: 14 residues. The germline V gene has CDR1 SGHDN and CDR2 FVKESK. CDR3 sequence reads: CASSTPGPYNEQFF. In nucleotides, the CDR3 is TGTGCCAGCAGCACCCCAGGGCCCTACAATGAGCAGTTCTTC.

The chain links TRBV27 to TRBJ2-7, with 8 bases fitting TRBD1. V was pared by 6 bases and J by 0 bases, with 7 bases of the junction left unmatched. Germline V lookup: CDR1 MNHEY, CDR2 SMNVEV (reference sequence). CDR3 length equals 15 residues. CDR3: CASRSPGGASYEQYF. In DNA form, the CDR3 reads TGTGCCAGCAGGAGCCCAGGGGGCGCCTCCTACGAGCAGTACTTC.

The chain combines TRBV5-1 with TRBJ2-3, with TRBD2 as a possible D gene (6 bases). Germline lookup yields CDR1 SGHRS and CDR2 YFSETQ. This CDR3 region has 16 residues. Between the trimmed V and J ends, which lost 0 bases and 2 bases, there was a span of 13 bases. The CDR3: CASSLARLGHTDTQYF. DNA of the CDR3: TGCGCCAGCAGCTTGGCCCGACTAGGCCACACAGATACGCAGTATTTT.

The gene calls are TRBV19 and TRBJ1-2, with D hard to call. This CDR3 contains 13 residues. Trimming removed 3 bases from V and 8 bases from J, with 13 bases in between. The germline V gene encodes CDR1 LNHDA and CDR2 SQIVND (reference sequence). The CDR3 loop is CASSIDELWGYTF. The CDR3 region has the DNA TGTGCCAGTAGTATTGATGAGTTATGGGGCTACACCTTC.

The chain recombines TRBV30 with TRBJ2-5, with 10 bases matching TRBD2. The germline V gene encodes CDR1 GTSNPN and CDR2 SVGIG (reference sequence). There are 13 residues in the CDR3. The junction had 3 bases not matched to a gene; V was cut back by 3 bases and J by 5 bases. The CDR3 DNA reads as TGTGCCTGGAGCAGCGGGAGGGTCGAGACCCAGTACTTC. Its protein product is CAWSSGRVETQYF.

The rearrangement joins TRBV5-8 to TRBJ1-2; 12 nucleotides match TRBD1. The germline CDR1 and CDR2 sequences are SGHTS and YDEGEE. The V and J ends lost 3 bases and 6 bases, in that order; junction bases with no gene match: 6. The CDR3 is made up of 15 amino acids. CDR3: CASSWDGTGGDGYTF. CDR3 DNA: TGTGCCAGCAGCTGGGACGGGACAGGGGGCGATGGCTACACCTTC. Filled out from reference TRBV5-8 and TRBJ1-2, the complete variable domain reads EAGVTQSPTHLIKTRGQQATLRCSPISGHTSVYWYQQALGLGLQFLLWYDEGEERNRGNFPPRFSGRQFPNYSSELNVNALELEDSALYLCASSWDGTGGDGYTFGSGTRLTVV.

This chain links TRBV5-6 with TRBJ2-7, with 9 bases fitting TRBD2. The V gene end was trimmed by 1 base and the J gene end by 2 bases; junction bases not matched to a gene: 4. Germline CDR1 reads SGHDT; CDR2 reads YYEEEE. CDR3 length equals 15 residues. As DNA, the CDR3 is TGTGCCAGCAGCTTGAGCGGGGGGATGACCTACGAGCAGTACTTC. Encoded protein: CASSLSGGMTYEQYF.

DNA for the CDR3: TGTGCCAGCAGCAGCCACAGGGGGGAAACACCCTACGAGCAGTACTTC. Translating gives CASSSHRGETPYEQYF. V and J are TRBV7-2 and TRBJ2-7, with 8 bases matching TRBD1. The CDR3 covers 16 residues. Germline CDR1 SGHTA, CDR2 FQGNSA. With V trimmed by 5 bases and J by 2 bases, 11 bases remained unmatched.

The chain combines TRBV5-6 with TRBJ2-1; 8 bases are a match to TRBD2. With 2 bases clipped from V and 5 bases from J, the junction kept 3 bases outside the gene matches. This CDR3 is 14 amino acids long. The germline V gene encodes CDR1 SGHDT and CDR2 YYEEEE. CDR3 protein: CASSFTGGDNEQFF. CDR3 bases: TGTGCCAGCAGCTTCACCGGGGGGGACAATGAGCAGTTCTTC.

V is TRBV27 and J is TRBJ1-6; perhaps TRBD1 as D (6 bases). The V and J ends lost 3 bases and 2 bases respectively, with 14 bases between them. Germline CDR1 and CDR2: MNHEY and SMNVEV (reference sequence). The CDR3 contains 17 residues. The CDR3 DNA reads TGTGCCAGCAGTTTCCAATCCAGGGGTACCTATAATTCACCCCTCCACTTT. This sequence encodes CASSFQSRGTYNSPLHF.

The gene calls are TRBV19 and TRBJ2-5; D is perhaps TRBD1 (8 bases). The CDR3 contains 15 residues. The V and J ends lost 5 bases and 5 bases respectively, with 18 bases between them. Germline V gene lookup returns CDR1 LNHDA and CDR2 SQIVND (reference sequence). Written as DNA, the CDR3 is TGTGCCAGTAGTGCCCAAAGCGGGGACAGGGAGACCCAGTACTTC. This sequence encodes CASSAQSGDRETQYF.